This is a list of T cell receptor beta chains from one sample in a study of blood T cell repertoires in COVID-19. The data were produced by immunoSEQ multiplex PCR, yet TCRdb's version contains in-frame clones alone and is incomplete. The sample records around 140,000 clones, roughly four fifths being singletons. Sequenced: peripheral blood. These receptors were taken from a human donor in a cohort sampled during active COVID-19. CDR3s include the opening cysteine and the closing phenylalanine or tryptophan. A D gene is named only where the DNA matches it firmly. Rows give clone size only sometimes, using once, few, many, or a class for an expanded clone.

d_gene	v_gene	abundance	j_gene	len	CDR3aa	CDR3nt
-	TRBV11-2	once	TRBJ1-4	17	CASSLDPGWGGPEKLFF	TGTGCCAGCAGCTTAGATCCAGGGTGGGGGGGCCCTGAAAAACTGTTTTTT
-	TRBV19	-	TRBJ1-5	15	CASVGRGGSNQPQHF	TGTGCCAGTGTCGGGAGGGGTGGTAGCAATCAGCCCCAGCATTTT
TRBD1	TRBV7-8	-	TRBJ1-3	16	CASSRGQGAAGNTIYF	TGTGCCAGCAGCCGAGGACAGGGGGCGGCGGGAAACACCATATATTTT
TRBD1	TRBV3-1/TRBV3-2	few	TRBJ2-5	15	CASSLTGTERETQYF	TGTGCCAGCAGCCTCACCGGGACAGAAAGGGAGACCCAGTACTTC
-	TRBV6-4	few	TRBJ1-1	14	CASSDSIAGNEAFF	TGTGCCAGCAGTGACTCGATCGCAGGTAATGAAGCTTTCTTT
TRBD2	TRBV9	-	TRBJ2-2	15	CASSVGQRETGELFF	TGTGCCAGCAGCGTAGGGCAGCGGGAGACTGGGGAGCTGTTTTTT
-	TRBV5-1	-	TRBJ2-3	15	CASSLTSDSTDTQYF	TGCGCCAGCAGCTTAACGAGCGACAGCACAGATACGCAGTATTTT
TRBD2	TRBV5-1	-	TRBJ2-1	17	CASSLMLGLAGANEQFF	TGCGCCAGCAGCTTGATGCTGGGACTAGCGGGAGCCAATGAGCAGTTCTTC
-	TRBV21-1	-	TRBJ2-4	17	CASSKAQGTLAKNIQYF	TGTGCCAGCAGCAAAGCACAGGGGACTCTAGCCAAAAACATTCAGTACTTC
-	TRBV7-2	-	TRBJ1-2	13	CASSWGGTYGYTF	TGTGCCAGCAGTTGGGGGGGAACCTATGGCTACACCTTC
-	TRBV5-6	-	TRBJ1-3	14	CASSLQVSGNTIYF	TGTGCCAGCAGCTTACAGGTCTCTGGAAACACCATATATTTT
TRBD1	TRBV19	-	TRBJ1-5	15	CASSIQRQGDQPQHF	TGTGCCAGTAGTATTCAGCGACAGGGGGATCAGCCCCAGCATTTT
TRBD2	TRBV7-2	-	TRBJ2-7	15	CASSLSSGRSKEQYF	TGTGCCAGCAGCTTAAGTAGCGGGAGGTCGAAGGAGCAGTACTTC
-	TRBV5-1	-	TRBJ2-5	13	CASSSDIGETQYF	TGCGCCAGCAGCTCGGACATCGGAGAGACCCAGTACTTC
-	TRBV5-1	-	TRBJ2-5	14	CASSLVGGRETQYF	TGCGCCAGCAGCTTGGTTGGGGGCCGAGAGACCCAGTACTTC
TRBD1	TRBV2	-	TRBJ1-4	13	CANTQGQGEKLFF	TGTGCCAACACACAGGGGCAAGGGGAAAAACTGTTTTTT
-	TRBV29-1	-	TRBJ2-1	11	CSVGTADEQFF	TGCAGCGTTGGAACCGCAGATGAGCAGTTCTTC
TRBD1	TRBV5-1	-	TRBJ1-2	13	CASSLDRESSYTF	TGCGCCAGCTCCCTGGACAGGGAATCCAGCTACACCTTC
TRBD2	TRBV28	-	TRBJ2-7	15	CASNSPSGRAHEQYF	TGTGCCAGCAATTCCCCTAGCGGGAGGGCCCACGAGCAGTACTTC
-	TRBV20-1	-	TRBJ1-1	11	CSARAGTLAFF	TGCAGTGCTAGGGCGGGGACTCTAGCTTTCTTT
-	TRBV5-6	-	TRBJ1-1	15	CASSSPGHPNTEAFF	TGTGCCAGCAGCTCGCCGGGACACCCGAACACTGAAGCTTTCTTT
-	TRBV18	-	TRBJ2-3	12	CASSPGAGTQYF	TGTGCCAGCTCCCCTGGGGCGGGGACGCAGTATTTT
TRBD2	TRBV4-2	-	TRBJ2-5	16	CASSQAGLAGVETQYF	TGTGCCAGCAGCCAAGCCGGCCTAGCGGGAGTAGAGACCCAGTACTTC
-	TRBV7-9	-	TRBJ2-7	12	CASSLDNYEQYF	TGTGCCAGCAGCTTAGATAATTACGAGCAGTACTTC
-	TRBV7-2	-	TRBJ2-5	13	CASSNRVGETQYF	TGTGCCAGCAGTAACAGGGTTGGGGAGACCCAGTACTTC
TRBD1	TRBV3-1/TRBV3-2	-	TRBJ2-1	19	CASSQIARQGPSSYNEQFF	TGTGCCAGCAGCCAAATAGCTCGACAGGGGCCCAGCTCCTACAATGAGCAGTTCTTC
-	TRBV19	-	TRBJ1-1	16	CASSIDRGRVAPEAFF	TGTGCCAGTAGTATAGATCGGGGTAGGGTAGCCCCTGAAGCTTTCTTT
-	TRBV9	-	TRBJ1-2	14	CASSVQTENYGYTF	TGTGCCAGCAGCGTCCAGACAGAGAACTATGGCTACACCTTC
TRBD1	TRBV15	-	TRBJ2-6	13	CATTGSGANVLTF	TGTGCCACGACAGGGTCTGGGGCCAACGTCCTGACTTTC
TRBD1	TRBV6-5	-	TRBJ1-5	13	CASRTGGNQPQHF	TGTGCCAGCCGGACAGGGGGGAATCAGCCCCAGCATTTT
TRBD1	TRBV7-6	-	TRBJ2-6	19	CASSSKDNRGSAGANVLTF	TGTGCCAGCAGCTCCAAAGACAACAGGGGTTCGGCCGGGGCCAACGTCCTGACTTTC
TRBD1	TRBV3-1/TRBV3-2	-	TRBJ1-5	15	CASSQADRGNQPQHF	TGTGCCAGCAGCCAAGCGGACAGGGGGAATCAGCCCCAGCATTTT
TRBD1	TRBV7-2	-	TRBJ1-2	14	CASSRDRGRYGYTF	TGTGCCAGCAGCAGGGACAGGGGAAGGTATGGCTACACCTTC
-	TRBV2	-	TRBJ1-4	15	CASSLGGATNEKLFF	TGTGCCAGCAGTCTCGGGGGTGCTACTAATGAAAAACTGTTTTTT
-	TRBV7-3	-	TRBJ1-1	14	CASSSGHSNTEAFF	TGTGCCAGCAGCTCAGGACATTCGAACACTGAAGCTTTCTTT
TRBD2	TRBV11-2	-	TRBJ2-1	15	CASSLEGGGYNEQFF	TGTGCCAGCAGCTTAGAGGGCGGGGGGTACAATGAGCAGTTCTTC
TRBD2	TRBV7-9	-	TRBJ2-1	17	CASSPTPSGSSYNEQFF	TGTGCCAGCAGCCCGACCCCTAGCGGGAGCTCCTACAATGAGCAGTTCTTC
-	TRBV29-1	-	TRBJ2-7	11	CSVGLGHEQYF	TGCAGCGTTGGGTTGGGCCACGAGCAGTACTTC
TRBD2	TRBV6-5	-	TRBJ2-5	14	CASRTSGRGETQYF	TGTGCCAGTAGGACTAGCGGGAGGGGGGAGACCCAGTACTTC
TRBD2	TRBV3-1/TRBV3-2	once	TRBJ2-1	15	CASSPPSGRLNEQFF	TGTGCCAGCAGCCCACCTAGCGGCAGGCTGAATGAGCAGTTCTTC
TRBD1	TRBV2	-	TRBJ2-5	15	CASSGQGAKGETQYF	TGTGCCAGCAGCGGACAGGGGGCGAAGGGGGAGACCCAGTACTTC
TRBD2	TRBV5-1	-	TRBJ2-2	16	CASSRRLAGGAGELFF	TGCGCCAGCAGCCGAAGACTAGCGGGAGGAGCCGGGGAGCTGTTTTTT
-	TRBV15	-	TRBJ2-7	14	CATSREQGLNEQYF	TGTGCCACCAGCAGAGAACAGGGTTTGAACGAGCAGTACTTC
-	TRBV7-9	-	TRBJ1-6	16	CASSLGALSYNSPLHF	TGTGCCAGCAGCTTAGGAGCCCTCTCCTATAATTCACCCCTCCACTTT
TRBD1	TRBV29-1	-	TRBJ2-7	13	CSVPGQGAYEQYF	TGCAGCGTCCCGGGACAGGGGGCCTACGAGCAGTACTTC
TRBD2	TRBV24-1	-	TRBJ2-5	16	CATSDLSTSDKETQYF	TGTGCCACCAGTGATTTGAGCACTAGCGACAAAGAGACCCAGTACTTC
-	TRBV28	once	TRBJ1-2	12	CASRRTGDGYTF	TGTGCCAGCAGACGGACGGGGGATGGCTACACCTTC
-	TRBV10-3	-	TRBJ1-1	14	CAISESPGPTEAFF	TGTGCCATCAGTGAGTCTCCAGGGCCCACTGAAGCTTTCTTT
-	TRBV2	once	TRBJ2-3	15	CASSVELVGSDTQYF	TGTGCCAGCAGTGTCGAACTAGTTGGTTCAGATACGCAGTATTTT
TRBD2	TRBV5-1	-	TRBJ2-3	15	CASSLSGAATDTQYF	TGCGCCAGCAGCTTGAGCGGGGCGGCCACAGATACGCAGTATTTT